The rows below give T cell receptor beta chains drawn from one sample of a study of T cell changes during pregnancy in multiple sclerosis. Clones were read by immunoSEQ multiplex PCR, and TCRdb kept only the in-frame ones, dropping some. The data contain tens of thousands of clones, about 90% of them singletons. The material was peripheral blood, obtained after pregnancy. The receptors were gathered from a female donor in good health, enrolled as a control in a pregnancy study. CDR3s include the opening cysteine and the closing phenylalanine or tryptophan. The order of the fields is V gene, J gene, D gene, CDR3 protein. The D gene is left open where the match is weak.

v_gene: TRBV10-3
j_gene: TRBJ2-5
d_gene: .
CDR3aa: CAISTVSQETQYF

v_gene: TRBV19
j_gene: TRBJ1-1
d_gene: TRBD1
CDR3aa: CASSETGTANTEAFF

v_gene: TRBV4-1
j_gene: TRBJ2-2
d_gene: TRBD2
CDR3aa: CASSQYSGSQAGELFF

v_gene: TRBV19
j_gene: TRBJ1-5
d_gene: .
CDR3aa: CASSPGLTNQPQHF

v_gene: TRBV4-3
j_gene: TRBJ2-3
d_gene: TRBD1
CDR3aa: CASSQETGTGTDTQYF

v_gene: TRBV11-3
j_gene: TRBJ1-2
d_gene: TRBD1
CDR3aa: CASSFEQRGQGLYGYTF

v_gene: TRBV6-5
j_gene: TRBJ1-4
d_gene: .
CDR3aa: CASSGLGRNEKLFF

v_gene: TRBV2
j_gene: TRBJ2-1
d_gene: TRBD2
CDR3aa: CASSEASGGSVDEQFF

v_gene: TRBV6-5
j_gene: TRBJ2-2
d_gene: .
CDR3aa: CASSPRKRGGELFF

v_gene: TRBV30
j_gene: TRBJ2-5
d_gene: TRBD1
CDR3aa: CAWSLGQGRAQYF

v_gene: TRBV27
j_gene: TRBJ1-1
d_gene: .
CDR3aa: CASSGRWERGTEAFF

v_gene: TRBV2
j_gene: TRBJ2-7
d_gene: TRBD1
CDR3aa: CASRGQPSYEQYF

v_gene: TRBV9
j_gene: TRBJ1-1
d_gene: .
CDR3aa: CASSLSMGATEAFF

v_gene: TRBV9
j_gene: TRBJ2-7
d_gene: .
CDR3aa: CASSVGRLSTYEQYF

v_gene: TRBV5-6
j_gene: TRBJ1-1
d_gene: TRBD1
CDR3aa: CASSSGQGAKGTEAFF

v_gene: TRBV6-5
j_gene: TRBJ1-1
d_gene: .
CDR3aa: CASSSFGVSAFF

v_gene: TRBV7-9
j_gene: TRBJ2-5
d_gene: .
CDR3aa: CASSLGTGSQETQYF

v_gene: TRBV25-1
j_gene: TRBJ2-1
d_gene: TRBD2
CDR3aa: CASSELAGGRNEQFF

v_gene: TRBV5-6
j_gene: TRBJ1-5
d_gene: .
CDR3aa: CASSFQGSNQPQHF

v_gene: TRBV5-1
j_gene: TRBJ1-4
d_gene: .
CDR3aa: CASSLNIGAGEKLFF

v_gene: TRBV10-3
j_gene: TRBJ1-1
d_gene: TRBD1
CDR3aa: CAISPIQGGTEAFF

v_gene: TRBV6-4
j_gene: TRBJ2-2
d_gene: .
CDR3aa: CASSERPFRGTGELFF

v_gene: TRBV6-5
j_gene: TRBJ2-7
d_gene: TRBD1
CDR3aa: CASTSGQSYEQYF

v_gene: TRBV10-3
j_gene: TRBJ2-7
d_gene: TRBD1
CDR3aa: CAISERRDRTTYEQYF

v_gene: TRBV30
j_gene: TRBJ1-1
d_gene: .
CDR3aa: CAWTTGDPEAFF

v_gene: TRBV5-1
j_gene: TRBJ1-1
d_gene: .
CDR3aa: CASSFREMNTEAFF

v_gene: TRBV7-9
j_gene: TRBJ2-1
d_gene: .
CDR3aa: CASSSLGTNSYNEQFF

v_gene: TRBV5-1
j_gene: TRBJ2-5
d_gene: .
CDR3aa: CASSWTREETQYF

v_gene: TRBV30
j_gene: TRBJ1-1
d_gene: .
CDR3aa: CAWSIGGSEAFF